Reported below is one T cell receptor beta chain. These data are taken from a study of early T cells in non-severe SARS-CoV-2 infection. Individual cDNA molecules each received unique molecular identifiers attached to them. TCRdb ran MiXCR on the 5' RACE reads and lists one entry per CDR3 protein. The sample holds tens of thousands of distinct CDR3 sequences; around an eighth are singletons and the top ten take about 2.5%. Germline V CDR1 and CDR2: MGHRA, YSYEKL. Trimming left V 0 bases short and J 3 bases short, with 11 bases between. The CDR3 runs 15 residues. The sequence was collected from an adult who was a healthcare worker with PCR-confirmed SARS-CoV-2 infection or an uninfected control (not recorded which). Here the sequenced sample was whole blood, taken at baseline. The chain joins TRBV4-1 to TRBJ1-2, with D tentatively TRBD1 (5 bases). This CDR3 reads CASSQDPGPDYGYTF. The CDR3 DNA sequence: TGCGCCAGCAGCCAAGATCCGGGGCCAGACTATGGCTACACCTTC.